This T cell receptor (beta chain) comes out of a study of blood T cell repertoires in COVID-19. Per germline, CDR1 SGHTA and CDR2 FQGNSA. There are 18 residues in the CDR3. V was clipped by 5 bases and J by 0 bases, with 20 bases between them. The sample holds a few counts of this clone. In the authors' workflow: Reference gene primer amplification gave estimated nucleated cell counts. The repertoire was sequenced with immunoSEQ multiplex PCR; TCRdb's copy has only in-frame clones and lacks some. V and J calls and clone size are as listed in that table; D and trimming were resolved from the DNA. In the table there are about 130,000 clones, 60% to 80% of which are singletons.

The specimen sequenced was peripheral blood. This TCR derives from a man at least 80 years old with COVID-19, enrolled during active disease. The V and J genes are TRBV7-2 and TRBJ2-4; D possibly corresponds to TRBD2 (6 bases). CDR3: CASSKQSLAVIAKNIQYF. The CDR3 region has the DNA TGTGCCAGCAGCAAACAAAGCTTAGCGGTAATAGCCAAAAACATTCAGTACTTC. The entire variable domain, with the rest obtained from reference TRBV7-2 and TRBJ2-4, is as follows: GAGVSQSPSNKVTEKGKDVELRCDPISGHTALYWYRQSLGQGLEFLIYFQGNSAPDKSGLPSDRFSAERTGGSVSTLTIQRTQQEDSAVYLCASSKQSLAVIAKNIQYFGAGTRLSVL.